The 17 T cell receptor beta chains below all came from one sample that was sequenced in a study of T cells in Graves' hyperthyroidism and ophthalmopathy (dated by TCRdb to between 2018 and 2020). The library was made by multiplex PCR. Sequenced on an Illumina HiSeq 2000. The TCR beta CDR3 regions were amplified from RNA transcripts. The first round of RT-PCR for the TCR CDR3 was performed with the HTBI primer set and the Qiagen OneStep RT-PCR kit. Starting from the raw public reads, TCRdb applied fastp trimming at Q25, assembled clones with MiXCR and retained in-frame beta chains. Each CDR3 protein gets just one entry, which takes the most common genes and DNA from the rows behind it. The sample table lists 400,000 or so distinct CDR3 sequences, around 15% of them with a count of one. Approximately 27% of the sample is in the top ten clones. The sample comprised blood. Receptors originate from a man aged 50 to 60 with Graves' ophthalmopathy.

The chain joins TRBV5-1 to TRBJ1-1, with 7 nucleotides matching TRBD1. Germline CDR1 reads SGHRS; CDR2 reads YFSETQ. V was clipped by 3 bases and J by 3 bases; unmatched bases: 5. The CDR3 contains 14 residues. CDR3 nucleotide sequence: TGCGCCAGCAGCTCTCCGACAGGGCACACTGAAGCTTTCTTT. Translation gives CASSSPTGHTEAFF.

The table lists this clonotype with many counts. The chain's CDR3 is CASGRIAGNTGELFF. The CDR3 nucleotides read TGTGCTAGCGGGCGGATAGCGGGGAACACCGGGGAGCTGTTTTTT. The chain links TRBV7-7 to TRBJ2-2; 7 bases are shared with TRBD2. Germline V gives CDR1 SSHAT, CDR2 FNYEAQ (reference sequence). The CDR3 covers 15 residues. The whole variable domain, remainder taken from reference TRBV7-7 and TRBJ2-2, is GAGVSQSPRYKVTKRGQDVTLRCDPISSHATLYWYQQALGQGPEFLTYFNYEAQPDKSGLPSDRFSAERPEGSISTLTIQRTEQRDSAMYRCASGRIAGNTGELFFGEGSRLTVL.

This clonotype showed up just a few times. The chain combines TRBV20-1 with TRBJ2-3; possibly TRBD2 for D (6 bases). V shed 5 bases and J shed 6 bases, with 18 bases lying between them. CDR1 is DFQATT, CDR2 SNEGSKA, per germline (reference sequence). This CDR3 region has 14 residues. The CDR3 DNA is TGCAGTGCTCCGCCTTTAGCGGTTGCTGATACGCAGTATTTT. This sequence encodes CSAPPLAVADTQYF.

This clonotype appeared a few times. In DNA form, the CDR3 reads TGTGCCAGCAGCTTAAGCCCCACGGAGCAGTACTTC. Translation gives CASSLSPTEQYF. The chain combines TRBV11-3 with TRBJ2-7; D gene unclear. The length of the CDR3 is 12 residues. Trimming removed 2 bases at V and 7 bases at J, with 9 bases between. Germline V gene sequence: CDR1 SGHNT, CDR2 YENEEA. The full variable domain, with the rest looked up from reference TRBV11-3 and TRBJ2-7, is EAGVVQSPRYKIIEKKQPVAFWCNPISGHNTLYWYLQNLGQGPELLIRYENEEAVDDSQLPKDRFSAERLKGVDSTLKIQPAELGDSAVYLCASSLSPTEQYFGPGTRLTVT.

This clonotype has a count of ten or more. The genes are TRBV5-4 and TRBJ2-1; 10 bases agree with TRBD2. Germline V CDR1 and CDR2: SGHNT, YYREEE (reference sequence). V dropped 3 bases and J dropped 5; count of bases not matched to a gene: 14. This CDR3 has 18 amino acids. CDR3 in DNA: TGTGCCAGCAGCTCCCTAGCTATGACTAGCGGGCGGGACAATGAGCAGTTCTTC. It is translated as CASSSLAMTSGRDNEQFF.

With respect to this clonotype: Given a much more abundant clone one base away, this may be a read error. The CDR3 region has the DNA TGTGCCAGCAGCAACTCGGACGGTCTCTACAAGCAGTACTTC. It codes for CASSNSDGLYKQYF. The rearrangement uses TRBV7-2 and TRBJ2-7; no firm D call. CDR3 size: 14 residues. In germline, CDR1 is SGHTA, CDR2 FQGNSA.

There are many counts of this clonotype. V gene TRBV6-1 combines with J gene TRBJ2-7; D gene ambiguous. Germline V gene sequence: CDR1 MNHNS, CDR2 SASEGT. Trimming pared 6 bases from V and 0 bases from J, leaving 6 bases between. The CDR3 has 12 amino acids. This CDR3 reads CASRRASYEQYF. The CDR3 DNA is TGTGCCAGCAGGCGCGCCTCCTACGAGCAGTACTTC.

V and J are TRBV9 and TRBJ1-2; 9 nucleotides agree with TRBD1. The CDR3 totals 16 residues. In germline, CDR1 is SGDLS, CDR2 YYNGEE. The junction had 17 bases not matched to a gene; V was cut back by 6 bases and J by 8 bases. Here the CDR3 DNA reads TGTGCCAGCACCAACGCGTACCGGGACAGGGCTTACGGCTACACCTTC. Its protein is CASTNAYRDRAYGYTF.

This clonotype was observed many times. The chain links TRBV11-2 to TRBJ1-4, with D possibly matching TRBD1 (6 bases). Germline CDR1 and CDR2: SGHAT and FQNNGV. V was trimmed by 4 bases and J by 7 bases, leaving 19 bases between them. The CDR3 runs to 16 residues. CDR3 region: CASSYSGTLGSEKLFF. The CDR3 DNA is TGTGCCAGCAGCTATAGCGGGACATTAGGGAGTGAAAAACTGTTTTTT. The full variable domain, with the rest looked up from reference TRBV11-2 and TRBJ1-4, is EAGVAQSPRYKIIEKRQSVAFWCNPISGHATLYWYQQILGQGPKLLIQFQNNGVVDDSQLPKDRFSAERLKGVDSTLKIQPAKLEDSAVYLCASSYSGTLGSEKLFFGSGTQLSVL.

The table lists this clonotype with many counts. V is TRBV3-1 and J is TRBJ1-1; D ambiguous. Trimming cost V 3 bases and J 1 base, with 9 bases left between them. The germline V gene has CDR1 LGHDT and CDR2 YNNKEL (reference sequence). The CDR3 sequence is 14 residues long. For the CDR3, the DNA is TGTGCCAGCAGCCAGTTAGTAAAGAACACTGAAGCTTTCTTT. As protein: CASSQLVKNTEAFF.

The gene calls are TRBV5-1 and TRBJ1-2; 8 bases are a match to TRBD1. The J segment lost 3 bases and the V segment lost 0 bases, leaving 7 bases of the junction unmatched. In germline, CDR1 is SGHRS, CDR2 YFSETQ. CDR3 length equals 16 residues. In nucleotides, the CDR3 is TGCGCCAGCAGCTTGGGGCAGGGGGCTTACCACTATGGCTACACCTTC. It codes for CASSLGQGAYHYGYTF.

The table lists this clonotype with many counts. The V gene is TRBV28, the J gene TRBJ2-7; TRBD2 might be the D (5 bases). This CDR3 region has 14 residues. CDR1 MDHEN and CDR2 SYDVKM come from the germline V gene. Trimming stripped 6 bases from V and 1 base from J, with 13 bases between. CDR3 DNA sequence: TGTGCCAGCAGCCCCCCCGAGCGGTCCTACGAGCAGTACTTC. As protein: CASSPPERSYEQYF.

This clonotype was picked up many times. The CDR3 is CASSNLSGGTQFVGEKLFF. The CDR3 nucleotides are TGTGCCAGCAGCAACCTGTCCGGGGGTACCCAATTCGTCGGTGAAAAACTGTTTTTT. The J gene is TRBJ1-4, the V gene TRBV2; D possibly corresponds to TRBD1 (5 bases). This CDR3 has 19 amino acids. In germline, CDR1 is SNHLY, CDR2 FYNNEI. Trimming left V 6 bases short and J 7 bases short, with 30 bases between.

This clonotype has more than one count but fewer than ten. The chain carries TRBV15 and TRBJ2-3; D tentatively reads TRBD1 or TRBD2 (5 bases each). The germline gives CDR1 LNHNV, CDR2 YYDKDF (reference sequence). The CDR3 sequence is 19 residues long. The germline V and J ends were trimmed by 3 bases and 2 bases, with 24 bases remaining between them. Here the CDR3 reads CATSRAGTSNLIYTDTQYF. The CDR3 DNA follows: TGTGCCACCAGCAGGGCCGGGACCTCAAACCTAATTTACACAGATACGCAGTATTTT. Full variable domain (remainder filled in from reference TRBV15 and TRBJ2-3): DAMVIQNPRYQVTQFGKPVTLSCSQTLNHNVMYWYQQKSSQAPKLLFHYYDKDFNNEADTPDNFQSRRPNTSFCFLDIRSPGLGDTAMYLCATSRAGTSNLIYTDTQYFGPGTRLTVL.

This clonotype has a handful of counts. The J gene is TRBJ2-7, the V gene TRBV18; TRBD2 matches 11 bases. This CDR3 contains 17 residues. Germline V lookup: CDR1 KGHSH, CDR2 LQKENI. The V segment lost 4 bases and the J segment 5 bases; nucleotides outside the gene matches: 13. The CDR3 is CASSQPGLAALRDEQYF. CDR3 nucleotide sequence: TGTGCCAGCTCACAGCCGGGACTAGCGGCCTTAAGGGACGAGCAGTACTTC. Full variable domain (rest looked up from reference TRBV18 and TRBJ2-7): NAGVMQNPRHLVRRRGQEARLRCSPMKGHSHVYWYRQLPEEGLKFMVYLQKENIIDESGMPKERFSAEFPKEGPSILRIQQVVRGDSAAYFCASSQPGLAALRDEQYFGPGTRLTVT.

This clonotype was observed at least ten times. The CDR3 region is CASQRNRGHEQYF. In nucleotides, the CDR3 is TGTGCCAGCCAAAGAAACAGGGGCCACGAGCAGTACTTC. The chain is built from TRBV28 and TRBJ2-7, with TRBD1 matching over 7 bases. V lost 8 bases, J lost 5 bases, and 9 bases stayed unmatched. The germline V gene encodes CDR1 MDHEN and CDR2 SYDVKM. CDR3 length equals 13 residues.

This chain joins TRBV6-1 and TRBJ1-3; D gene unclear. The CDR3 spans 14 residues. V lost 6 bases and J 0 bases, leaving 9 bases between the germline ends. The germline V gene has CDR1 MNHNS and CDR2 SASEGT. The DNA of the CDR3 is TGTGCCAGCAGGTCCAGGAGCTCTGGAAACACCATATATTTT. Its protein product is CASRSRSSGNTIYF.